This TCR beta chain was documented in a study of cytomegalovirus exposure and HLA in healthy donors. Study background: In an early release, HLA-typed donors contributed 77 million or so unique TCR sequences. Study outcomes and limitations: For presence/absence analyses, sequencing depth was assumed to be roughly uniform across donors. V- and J-gene trimming in TCR beta was tied to a missense DCLRE1C variant by an analysis performed later. Accurate prediction of HLA-A and HLA-B alleles (for most subjects) was reportedly achieved from TCR beta sequences.

PCR amplification relied on 60 Vbeta primers (plus 13 Jbeta primers). TCRdb's table, derived via immunoSEQ multiplex PCR, lists solely in-frame clones and lacks some. The sample includes 150,000 or so clones, roughly 88% seen only once; the top ten take around a tenth. The germline gives CDR1 LNHNV, CDR2 YYDKDF (reference sequence). This CDR3 has 13 amino acids. Trimming at V came to 7 bases and at J to 11 bases, leaving 12 bases not matched to a gene. For this clone: Its matching antigen is unknown.

Material: PBMCs. The V call is TRBV15, the J call TRBJ2-5; 8 bases fit TRBD1. The source of this sequence is a young man in good health and CMV-seropositive. The CDR3 bases are TGTGCCACCATGGACAGGGTATCGAGGGAGCAGTACTTC. This encodes CATMDRVSREQYF.